This record concerns one T cell receptor (beta chain) sequence. The data stem from a study of blood T cell repertoires in COVID-19. The data were produced by immunoSEQ multiplex PCR, yet TCRdb's version contains in-frame clones alone and is incomplete. Among fewer than 250,000 clones listed, approximately 83% were seen once. Sample: PBMCs or T cells enriched from blood (not recorded which). The sequence was collected from a woman in her thirties or forties with acute COVID-19.

The CDR3, as DNA: TGCGCCAGCAGCCAAGGGACAGGGGCCTTGAACACTGAAGCTTTCTTT. Encoded protein: CASSQGTGALNTEAFF. V is TRBV4-1 and J is TRBJ1-1, with TRBD1 matching over 9 bases. The V and J ends lost 1 base and 0 bases, in that order; junction bases with no gene match: 3. The length of the CDR3 is 16 residues. Germline V gene data show CDR1 as MGHRA and CDR2 as YSYEKL.